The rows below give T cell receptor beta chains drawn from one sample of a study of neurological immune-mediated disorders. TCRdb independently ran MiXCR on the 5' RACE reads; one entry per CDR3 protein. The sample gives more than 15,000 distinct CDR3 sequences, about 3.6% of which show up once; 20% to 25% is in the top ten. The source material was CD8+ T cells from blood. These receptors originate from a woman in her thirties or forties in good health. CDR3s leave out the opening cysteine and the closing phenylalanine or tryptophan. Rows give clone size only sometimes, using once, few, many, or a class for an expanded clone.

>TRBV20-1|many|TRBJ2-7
SASLAGDVYEQY
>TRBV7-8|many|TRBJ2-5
ASSYVTGGVGQETQY
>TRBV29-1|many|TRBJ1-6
SVGGWNSPLH
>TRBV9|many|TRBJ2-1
ASSVSGGLAGWYEQF
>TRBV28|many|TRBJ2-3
ASSPAREADTQY
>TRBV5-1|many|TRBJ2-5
ASSSRDRPQETQY
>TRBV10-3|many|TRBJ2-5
AIKRAGKETQY
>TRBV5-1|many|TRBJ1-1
ASSLTQGRAF
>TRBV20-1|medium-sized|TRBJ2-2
SAREGEAGELF
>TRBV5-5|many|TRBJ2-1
ASSLENLLREQF
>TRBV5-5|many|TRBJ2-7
ASSLRFTLYEQY
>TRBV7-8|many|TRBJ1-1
ASSRGGTEAF
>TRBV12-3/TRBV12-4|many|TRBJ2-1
ASSSTSGRDSSYNEQF
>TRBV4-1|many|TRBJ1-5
ASSPGTPHSNQPQH
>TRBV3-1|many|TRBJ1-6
ASSPGQSSYNSPLH
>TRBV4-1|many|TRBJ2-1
ASSHGQHNEQF
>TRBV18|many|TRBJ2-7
ASSPGQGYYEQY
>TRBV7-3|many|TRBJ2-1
ASSLRIGGGFDNEQF
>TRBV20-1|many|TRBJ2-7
SALQGYEQY
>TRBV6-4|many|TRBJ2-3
ASSALAGSTDTQY
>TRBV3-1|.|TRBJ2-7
ASSQDIFRGQY
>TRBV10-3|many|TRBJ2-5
AISELSAGETQY